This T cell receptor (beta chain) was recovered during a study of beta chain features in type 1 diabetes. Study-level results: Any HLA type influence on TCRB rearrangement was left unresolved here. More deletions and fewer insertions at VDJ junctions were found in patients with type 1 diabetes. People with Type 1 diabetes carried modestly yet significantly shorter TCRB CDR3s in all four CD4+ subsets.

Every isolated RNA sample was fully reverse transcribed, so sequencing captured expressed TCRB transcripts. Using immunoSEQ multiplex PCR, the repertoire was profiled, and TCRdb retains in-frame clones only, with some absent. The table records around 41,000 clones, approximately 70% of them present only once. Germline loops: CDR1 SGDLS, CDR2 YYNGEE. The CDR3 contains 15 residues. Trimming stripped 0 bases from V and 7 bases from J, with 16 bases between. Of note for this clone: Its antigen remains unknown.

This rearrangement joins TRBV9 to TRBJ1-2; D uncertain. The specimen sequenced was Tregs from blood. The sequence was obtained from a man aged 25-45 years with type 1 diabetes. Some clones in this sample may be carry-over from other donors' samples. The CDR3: CASSVAQAPLGGYTF. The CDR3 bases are TGTGCCAGCAGCGTAGCCCAGGCTCCTCTTGGTGGCTACACCTTC. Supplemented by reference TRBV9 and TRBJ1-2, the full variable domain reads DSGVTQTPKHLITATGQRVTLRCSPRSGDLSVYWYQQSLDQGLQFLIQYYNGEERAKGNILERFSAQQFPDLHSELNLSSLELGDSALYFCASSVAQAPLGGYTFGSGTRLTVV.